This T cell receptor (beta chain) was recorded in a study of cytomegalovirus exposure and HLA in healthy donors. The CDR3 covers 13 residues. Germline CDR1 is MNHEY and CDR2 is SMNVEV (reference sequence). The V end was cut by 7 bases, the J end by 2 bases, with 11 bases between. Study findings and constraints: Altogether, 150 to 200 TCR beta chains were recorded as cytomegalovirus-associated. Association of a missense DCLRE1C variant with TCR beta V- and J-gene trimming was reported in a later analysis. Cytomegalovirus status was reportedly diagnosed by the classifier with high sensitivity and specificity.

A remark on this clone: Its target is not known.

This PCR relied on a set of 60 Vbeta primers and 13 Jbeta primers. Assay used: immunoSEQ multiplex PCR; TCRdb lists only in-frame clones, some missing. The sample has around 110,000 clones, roughly a tenth seen once. J is TRBJ1-1 and V is TRBV27; possibly TRBD1 for D (6 bases). The sequence was obtained from a man in his thirties or forties in good health and CMV-seronegative. Sequencing was carried out using PBMCs. This CDR3 is CASKGTPNTEAFF. The CDR3, as DNA: TGTGCCAGCAAAGGGACACCTAACACTGAAGCTTTCTTT.